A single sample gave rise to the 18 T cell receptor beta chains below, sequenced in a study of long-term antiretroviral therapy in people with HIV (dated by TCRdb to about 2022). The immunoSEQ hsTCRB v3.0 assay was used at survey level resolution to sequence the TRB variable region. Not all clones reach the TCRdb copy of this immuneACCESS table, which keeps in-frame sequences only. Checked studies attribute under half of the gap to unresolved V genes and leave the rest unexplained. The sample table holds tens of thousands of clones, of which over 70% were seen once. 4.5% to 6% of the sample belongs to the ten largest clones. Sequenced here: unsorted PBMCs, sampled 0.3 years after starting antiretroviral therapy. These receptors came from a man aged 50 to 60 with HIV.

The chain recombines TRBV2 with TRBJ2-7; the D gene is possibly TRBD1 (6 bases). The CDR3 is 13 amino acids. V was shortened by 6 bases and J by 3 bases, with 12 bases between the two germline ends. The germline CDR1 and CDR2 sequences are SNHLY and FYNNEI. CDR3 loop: CASRGQGVYEQYF. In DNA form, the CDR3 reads TGTGCCAGCAGGGGACAAGGAGTCTACGAGCAGTACTTC.

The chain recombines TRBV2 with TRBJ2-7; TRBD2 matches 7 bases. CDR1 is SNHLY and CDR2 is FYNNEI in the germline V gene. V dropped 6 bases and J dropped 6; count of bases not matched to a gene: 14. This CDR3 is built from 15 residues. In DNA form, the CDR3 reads TGTGCCAGCAGGGATTGGGGCCGGGGGGTTCTCGAGCAGTACTTC. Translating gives CASRDWGRGVLEQYF.

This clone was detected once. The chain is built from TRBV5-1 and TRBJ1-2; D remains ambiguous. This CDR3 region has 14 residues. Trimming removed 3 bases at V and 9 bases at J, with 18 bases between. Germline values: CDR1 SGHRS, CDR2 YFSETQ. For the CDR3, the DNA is TGCGCCAGCAGCTATTGGACGGCGGGAGGGAGCTACACCTTC. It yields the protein CASSYWTAGGSYTF.

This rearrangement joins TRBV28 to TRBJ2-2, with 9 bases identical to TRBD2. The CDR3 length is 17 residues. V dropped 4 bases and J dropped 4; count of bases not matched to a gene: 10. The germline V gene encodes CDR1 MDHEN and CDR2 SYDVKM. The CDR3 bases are TGTGCCAGCAGTTCTCCCAGCGGGGGGCAGGGCACCGGGGAGCTGTTTTTT. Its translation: CASSSPSGGQGTGELFF.

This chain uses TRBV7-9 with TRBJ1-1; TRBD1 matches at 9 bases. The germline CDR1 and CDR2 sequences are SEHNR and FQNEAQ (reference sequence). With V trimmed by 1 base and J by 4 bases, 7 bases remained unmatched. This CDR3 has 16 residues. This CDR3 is CASSLGGDRVGTEAFF. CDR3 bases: TGTGCCAGCAGCTTAGGCGGGGACAGGGTCGGCACTGAAGCTTTCTTT.

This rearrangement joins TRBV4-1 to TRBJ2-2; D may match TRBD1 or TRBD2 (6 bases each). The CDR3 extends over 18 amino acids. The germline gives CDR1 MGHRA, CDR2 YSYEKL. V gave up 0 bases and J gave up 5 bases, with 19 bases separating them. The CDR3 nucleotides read TGCGCCAGCAGCCAAGAAAGTGTGTGGGGGGCGCCTACCGGGGAGCTGTTTTTT. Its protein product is CASSQESVWGAPTGELFF.

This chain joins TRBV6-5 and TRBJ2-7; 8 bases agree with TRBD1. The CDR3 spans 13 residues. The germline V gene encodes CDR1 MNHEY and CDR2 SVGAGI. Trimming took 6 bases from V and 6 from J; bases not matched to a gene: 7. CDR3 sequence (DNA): TGTGCCAGCAGACGGCAGGGGGCCCGCGAGCAGTACTTC. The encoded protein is CASRRQGAREQYF.

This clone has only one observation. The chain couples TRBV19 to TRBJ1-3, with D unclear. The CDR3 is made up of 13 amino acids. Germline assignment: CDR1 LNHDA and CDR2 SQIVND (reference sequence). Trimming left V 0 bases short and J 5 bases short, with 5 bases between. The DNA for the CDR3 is TGTGCCAGTAGTATAGACGGAAGAAACACCATATATTTT. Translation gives CASSIDGRNTIYF.

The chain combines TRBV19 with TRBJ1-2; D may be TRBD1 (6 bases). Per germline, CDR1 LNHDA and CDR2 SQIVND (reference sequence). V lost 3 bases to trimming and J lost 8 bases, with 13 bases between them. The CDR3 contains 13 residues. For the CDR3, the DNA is TGTGCCAGTAGTATCAGTGCAGGGGACGGCTACACCTTC. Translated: CASSISAGDGYTF.

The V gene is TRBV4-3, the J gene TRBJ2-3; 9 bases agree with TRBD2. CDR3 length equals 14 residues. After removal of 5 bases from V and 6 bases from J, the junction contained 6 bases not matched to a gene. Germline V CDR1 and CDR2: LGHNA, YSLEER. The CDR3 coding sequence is TGCGCCAGCAGCAAAGGACTAGCGAGGGATACGCAGTATTTT. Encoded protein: CASSKGLARDTQYF.

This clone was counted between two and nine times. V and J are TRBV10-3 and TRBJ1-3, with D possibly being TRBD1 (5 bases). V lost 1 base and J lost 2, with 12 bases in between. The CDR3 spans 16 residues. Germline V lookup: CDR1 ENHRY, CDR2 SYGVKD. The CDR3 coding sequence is TGTGCCATCAGTGAGTGGAAGGGACTGACTGGAAACACCATATATTTT. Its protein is CAISEWKGLTGNTIYF.

The CDR3 loop is CASSLEGLAGVGGETQYF. The CDR3 region has the DNA TGTGCCAGCAGCTTGGAGGGACTAGCGGGAGTCGGTGGAGAGACCCAGTACTTC. The chain couples TRBV13 to TRBJ2-5, with 14 bases aligning to TRBD2. Per germline, CDR1 PRHDT and CDR2 FYEKMQ (reference sequence). With 3 bases clipped from V and 4 bases from J, the junction kept 10 bases outside the gene matches. CDR3 length: 18 residues.

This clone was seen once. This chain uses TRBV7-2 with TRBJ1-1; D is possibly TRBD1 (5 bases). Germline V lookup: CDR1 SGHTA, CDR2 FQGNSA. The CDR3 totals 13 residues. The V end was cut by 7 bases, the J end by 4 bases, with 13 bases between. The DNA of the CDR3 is TGTGCCAGCACCTCCGGGGGACGCACTGAAGCTTTCTTT. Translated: CASTSGGRTEAFF.

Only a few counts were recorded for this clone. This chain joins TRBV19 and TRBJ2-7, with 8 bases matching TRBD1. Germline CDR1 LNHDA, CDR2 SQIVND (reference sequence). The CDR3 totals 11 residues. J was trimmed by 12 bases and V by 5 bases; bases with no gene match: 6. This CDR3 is CASSPGQGRYF. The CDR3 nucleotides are TGTGCCAGTAGTCCCGGACAGGGACGGTACTTC.

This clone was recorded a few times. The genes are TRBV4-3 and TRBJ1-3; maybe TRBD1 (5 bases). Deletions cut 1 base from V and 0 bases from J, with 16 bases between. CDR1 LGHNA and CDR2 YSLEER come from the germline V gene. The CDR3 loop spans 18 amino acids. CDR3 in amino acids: CASSQAMVAGLSGNTIYF. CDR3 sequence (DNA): TGCGCCAGCAGCCAAGCCATGGTCGCAGGGCTCTCTGGAAACACCATATATTTT.

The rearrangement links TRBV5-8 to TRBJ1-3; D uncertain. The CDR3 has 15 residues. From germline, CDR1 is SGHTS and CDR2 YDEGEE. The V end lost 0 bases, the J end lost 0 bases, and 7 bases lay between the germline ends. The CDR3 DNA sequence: TGTGCCAGCAGCTTGGTGAGATCCTCTGGAAACACCATATATTTT. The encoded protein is CASSLVRSSGNTIYF.

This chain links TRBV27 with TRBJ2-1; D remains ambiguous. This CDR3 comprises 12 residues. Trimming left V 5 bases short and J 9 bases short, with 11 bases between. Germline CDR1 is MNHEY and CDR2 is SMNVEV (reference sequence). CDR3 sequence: CASSRRLGEQFF. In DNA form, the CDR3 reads TGTGCCAGCAGTCGACGCCTGGGTGAGCAGTTCTTC.

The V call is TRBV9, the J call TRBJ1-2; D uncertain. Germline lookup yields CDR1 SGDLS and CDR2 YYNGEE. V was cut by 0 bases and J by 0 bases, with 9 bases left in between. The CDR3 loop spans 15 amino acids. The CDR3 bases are TGTGCCAGCAGCGTAGGATTGTTTGCTAACTATGGCTACACCTTC. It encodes CASSVGLFANYGYTF.